The 28 T cell receptor beta chains in this list originate from one sample, sequenced in a study of human T cells and chemical hapten exposure. TCRdb ran MiXCR on the RACE reads and lists one entry per CDR3 protein. Among roughly 260,000 distinct CDR3 sequences listed, approximately 8.6% were seen once. The time point denotes: pre-sensitization, week 0. The treatment denotes: therapeutic diphenylcyclopropenone sensitization with weekly scalp DPC. The sample consisted of whole blood, taken in connection with sensitization to the hapten diphenylcyclopropenone (DPC). These receptors all stem from a woman between 35 and 50 years old with alopecia areata. Some clones in this sample may be carry-over from other donors' samples.

CDR3 coding DNA: TGTGCCAGCAGCACCGACTACACAGATACGCAGTATTTT. Protein sequence: CASSTDYTDTQYF. The rearrangement joins TRBV7-9 to TRBJ2-3, with D possibly being TRBD2 (5 bases). The CDR3 loop spans 13 amino acids. CDR1 is SEHNR, CDR2 FQNEAQ, per germline (reference sequence). V lost 5 bases and J lost 2, with 8 bases in between.

This clonotype was observed at least ten times. The chain has TRBV29-1 and TRBJ2-2; D uncertain. Germline CDR1 is SQVTM and CDR2 is ANQGSEA. CDR3 length: 11 amino acids. The germline V and J ends were trimmed by 6 bases and 1 base, with 3 bases remaining between them. CDR3 nucleotide sequence: TGCAGCGTGGGGAACACCGGGGAGCTGTTTTTT. Amino acids: CSVGNTGELFF.

This clonotype was counted at least ten times. The chain couples TRBV20-1 to TRBJ1-4; no definite D call. Germline CDR1 is DFQATT and CDR2 is SNEGSKA (reference sequence). CDR3 length equals 12 residues. The V end was cut by 1 base, the J end by 7 bases, with 7 bases between. Written as DNA, the CDR3 is TGCAGTGCTAGAGGTCCGGCTGAAAAACTGTTTTTT. Its translation is CSARGPAEKLFF.

The rearrangement links TRBV7-9 to TRBJ1-1; maybe TRBD1 (5 bases). Looked up from germline, CDR1 is SEHNR and CDR2 is FQNEAQ (reference sequence). Trimming left V 5 bases short and J 4 bases short, with 17 bases between. This CDR3 is built from 15 residues. The CDR3 DNA follows: TGTGCCAGCAGCCCTCCTGGCAGGGTTGGCACTGAAGCTTTCTTT. It codes for CASSPPGRVGTEAFF.

The chain couples TRBV7-6 to TRBJ2-1, with unresolved D. Germline CDR1 SGHVS, CDR2 FNYEAQ. The CDR3 runs 13 residues. V lost 4 bases and J lost 2, with 6 bases in between. The CDR3 DNA reads as TGTGCCAGCAGCTGGACCGCCTACAATGAGCAGTTCTTC. This sequence encodes CASSWTAYNEQFF.

This clonotype was picked up a small number of times. The chain carries TRBV7-9 and TRBJ2-1; D may be TRBD2 (6 bases). Germline assignment: CDR1 SEHNR and CDR2 FQNEAQ (reference sequence). Trimming took off 6 bases at V and 6 bases at J, with 12 bases between the two ends. The CDR3 extends over 13 amino acids. The CDR3 is CASRLTSGNEQFF. DNA for the CDR3: TGTGCCAGCAGGCTGACTAGTGGCAATGAGCAGTTCTTC.

V and J are TRBV4-2 and TRBJ2-1; 10 bases are shared with TRBD2. V shed 4 bases and J 7 bases; nucleotides not matched to a gene: 13. Germline CDR1 and CDR2: LGHNA and YNFKEQ. CDR3 length: 17 amino acids. CDR3 nucleotides: TGTGCCAGCAGCCCCTACCGGGGTCTAGCGGGAGAGAATGAGCAGTTCTTC. It yields the protein CASSPYRGLAGENEQFF.

This clonotype was counted between two and nine times. V gene TRBV5-5 combines with J gene TRBJ2-7, with a weak D call TRBD1 (6 bases). V was trimmed by 4 bases and J by 1 base, leaving 15 bases between them. The CDR3 spans 15 residues. Germline CDR1 reads SGHKS; CDR2 reads YYEKEE (reference sequence). As DNA, the CDR3 is TGTGCCAGCAGCCCGCTCAGGGGAGAGTCCTACGAGCAGTACTTC. This translates into CASSPLRGESYEQYF.

The chain couples TRBV6-6 to TRBJ1-3; D ambiguous. V was trimmed by 2 bases and J by 4 bases, leaving 12 bases between them. CDR1 and CDR2 (germline): MNHNY, SVGAGI (reference sequence). The length of the CDR3 is 15 residues. CDR3 in amino acids: CASSYPGLVGNTIYF. The CDR3 DNA reads TGTGCCAGCAGTTACCCCGGCCTTGTCGGAAACACCATATATTTT.

The genes are TRBV4-3 and TRBJ1-5; tentatively, D is TRBD1 (5 bases). Trimming took 0 bases from V and 4 from J, leaving 10 bases between them. The CDR3 spans 15 residues. Per the germline V gene, CDR1 is LGHNA and CDR2 is YSLEER. In DNA form, the CDR3 reads TGCGCCAGCAGCCAAGATTGGGGGGGGAATCAGCCCCAGCATTTT. Its translation is CASSQDWGGNQPQHF.

In its sample, this clonotype was seen a few times. The V call is TRBV4-2, the J call TRBJ2-5, with 8 positions matching TRBD2. Trimming took 1 base from V and 5 from J; bases not matched to a gene: 6. This CDR3 contains 15 residues. The V gene's germline CDR1 is LGHNA and CDR2 YNFKEQ. The CDR3 DNA follows: TGTGCCAGCAGCCAAGTGGGAGCGGGAGTGGAGACCCAGTACTTC. This gives the protein CASSQVGAGVETQYF.

The sample holds a few counts of this clonotype. The chain carries TRBV29-1 and TRBJ2-3, with D unclear. The length of the CDR3 is 14 residues. Per the germline V gene, CDR1 is SQVTM and CDR2 is ANQGSEA. V gave up 2 bases and J gave up 2 bases, with 11 bases separating them. CDR3 in DNA: TGCAGCGTTGAAACCCAGAGGATCACAGATACGCAGTATTTT. It specifies CSVETQRITDTQYF.

This clonotype was picked up a small number of times. V is TRBV5-1 and J is TRBJ2-3, with a possible D match to TRBD2 (6 bases). V was cut by 7 bases and J by 3 bases, with 15 bases left in between. The CDR3 has 14 residues. Germline V gene sequence: CDR1 SGHRS, CDR2 YFSETQ. The CDR3 coding sequence is TGCGCCAGCCGACTAGGGCCTTTGACAGATACGCAGTATTTT. Its protein product is CASRLGPLTDTQYF.

The chain combines TRBV25-1 with TRBJ2-1; D ambiguous. Germline values: CDR1 MGHDK, CDR2 SYGVNS. The CDR3 loop spans 14 amino acids. V was trimmed by 10 bases and J by 5 bases, leaving 18 bases between them. CDR3 bases: TGTGCCACCAAACGCGAATGGGCCGACAATGAGCAGTTCTTC. Amino acids: CATKREWADNEQFF.

This clonotype was detected ten times or more. V and J are TRBV7-8 and TRBJ1-2; D is perhaps TRBD1 (6 bases). The germline V and J ends were trimmed by 1 base and 14 bases, with 20 bases remaining between them. Germline assignment: CDR1 SGHVS and CDR2 FQNEAQ. This CDR3 has 14 amino acids. The CDR3 sequence is CASSLVSGAQDCTF. In DNA form, the CDR3 reads TGTGCCAGCAGCTTAGTCTCAGGGGCCCAGGATTGTACCTTC.

V gene TRBV4-3 combines with J gene TRBJ2-3; a weak D match, TRBD2 (6 bases). Trimming removed 1 base at V and 14 bases at J, with 22 bases between. CDR3 length: 15 amino acids. Germline CDR1 and CDR2: LGHNA and YSLEER. The CDR3: CASSQVIPRDFRWYF. The CDR3 nucleotides read TGCGCCAGCAGCCAAGTCATACCCCGGGACTTCCGGTGGTATTTT.

The V and J genes are TRBV7-9 and TRBJ1-4; 7 bases are shared with TRBD1. The trim removed 11 bases at V and 5 bases at J, leaving 11 bases unmatched. Germline loops: CDR1 SEHNR, CDR2 FQNEAQ (reference sequence). This CDR3 has 14 residues. CDR3 in DNA: TGTGCCTGGAGGACAGGCGGAAGCAATGAAAAACTGTTTTTT. Encoded protein: CAWRTGGSNEKLFF.

This chain links TRBV27 with TRBJ2-1; the D is unclear. From germline, CDR1 is MNHEY and CDR2 SMNVEV (reference sequence). The CDR3 is made up of 14 amino acids. Trimming took 5 bases from V and 5 from J, leaving 13 bases between them. The CDR3 spells CASSLLQLNNEQFF. The CDR3 bases are TGTGCCAGCAGTCTCTTACAGCTTAACAATGAGCAGTTCTTC.

The CDR3 spells CASSHQNSPLHF. CDR3 nucleotides: TGCGCCAGCAGCCATCAAAATTCACCCCTCCACTTT. The genes are TRBV4-1 and TRBJ1-6; D gene ambiguous. The CDR3 runs 12 residues. From germline, CDR1 is MGHRA and CDR2 YSYEKL. The V gene lost 3 bases and the J gene lost 7 bases, with 4 bases spanning the gap.

The gene calls are TRBV7-2 and TRBJ2-1, with a possible D match to TRBD1 (6 bases). V was cut by 5 bases and J by 8 bases, with 16 bases left in between. Germline CDR1 reads SGHTA; CDR2 reads FQGNSA. The CDR3 loop spans 14 amino acids. The CDR3 reads CASSTSQGPYEQFF. In DNA form, the CDR3 reads TGTGCCAGCAGCACCTCACAGGGACCGTATGAGCAGTTCTTC.

In this sample, this clonotype turned up once. A read error is possible here, since a much larger clone lies one base away. V is TRBV7-2 and J is TRBJ2-3; the match to TRBD2 covers 11 bases. CDR3 length: 17 amino acids. The V gene's germline CDR1 is SGHTA and CDR2 FQGNSA. For the CDR3, the DNA is TGTCCCAGCAGCCCCGGTCCGGGACTAGCGGGCACAGATACGCAGTATTTT. Translation: CPSSPGPGLAGTDTQYF.

This clonotype came up a few times. The chain carries TRBV6-2 or TRBV6-3 and TRBJ2-7; 7 nucleotides align to TRBD2. Germline CDR1 and CDR2: MNHEY and SVGEGT. The CDR3 consists of 15 residues. V shed 6 bases, J shed 2 bases, and the junction held 10 bases outside the gene matches. The CDR3 reads CASSSYSGFPYEQYF. CDR3 DNA sequence: TGTGCCAGCAGCTCCTATAGCGGGTTCCCCTACGAGCAGTACTTC.

This chain joins TRBV11-3 and TRBJ1-1; D is undetermined. The germline V gene encodes CDR1 SGHNT and CDR2 YENEEA. The CDR3 has 13 residues. Between the trimmed V and J ends, which lost 5 bases and 6 bases, there was a span of 13 bases. The CDR3 loop is CASSLTGVAEAFF. DNA of the CDR3: TGTGCCAGCAGCCTGACCGGGGTTGCTGAAGCTTTCTTT.

The sample holds many counts of this clonotype. This sequence joins TRBV5-1 and TRBJ1-1; perhaps TRBD1 as D (5 bases). The germline V and J ends were trimmed by 0 bases and 5 bases, with 11 bases remaining between them. Germline V gives CDR1 SGHRS, CDR2 YFSETQ. This CDR3 spans 14 amino acids. The CDR3 DNA is TGCGCCAGCAGCTTGGCTGGGGGAGGTACTGAAGCTTTCTTT. Its protein is CASSLAGGGTEAFF.

As regards this clonotype: One end of the junction is discordant with germline, which a read error may explain. V and J are TRBV7-8 and TRBJ2-2; 7 nucleotides align to TRBD1. Germline V gene sequence: CDR1 SGHVS, CDR2 FQNEAQ. CDR3 size: 15 residues. CDR3: CASSLRRGPTGKLFF. For the CDR3, the DNA is TGTGCCAGCAGTCTTCGTAGGGGGCCGACCGGGAAGCTGTTTTTT.

This clonotype was counted only a few times. The V call is TRBV7-2, the J call TRBJ1-4; maybe TRBD1 (5 bases). In germline, CDR1 is SGHTA, CDR2 FQGNSA. This CDR3 is built from 15 residues. Trimming stripped 1 base from V and 2 bases from J, with 8 bases between. CDR3 nucleotide sequence: TGTGCCAGCAGCTTAGTTGGGGGTACTAATGAAAAACTGTTTTTT. It yields the protein CASSLVGGTNEKLFF. The full variable domain, in which reference TRBV7-2 and TRBJ1-4 provide the parts outside the CDR3, is GAGVSQSPSNKVTEKGKDVELRCDPISGHTALYWYRQSLGQGLEFLIYFQGNSAPDKSGLPSDRFSAERTGGSVSTLTIQRTQQEDSAVYLCASSLVGGTNEKLFFGSGTQLSVL.

This clonotype was counted at least ten times. CDR3 residues: CASSVGQNTGELFF. The CDR3 region has the DNA TGTGCCAGCAGCGTAGGGCAGAACACCGGGGAGCTGTTTTTT. The chain has TRBV9 and TRBJ2-2; D remains unclear. The CDR3 loop spans 14 amino acids. Germline V gene sequence: CDR1 SGDLS, CDR2 YYNGEE. The V end lost 0 bases, the J end lost 1 base, and 4 bases lay between the germline ends.

V gene TRBV6-5 combines with J gene TRBJ2-2, with a weak D call TRBD2 (5 bases). The CDR3 length is 14 residues. V lost 6 bases, J lost 1 base, and 9 bases lay in between. Germline loops: CDR1 MNHEY, CDR2 SVGAGI. The CDR3 loop reads CASRRAVNTGELFF. In DNA form, the CDR3 reads TGTGCCAGCAGGAGGGCCGTGAACACCGGGGAGCTGTTTTTT.